This passage covers 21 T cell receptor beta chains from one sample sequenced in a study of T cell responses to AZD1222 COVID-19 vaccine. TCRdb's copy holds only in-frame clones and misses some; the assay was immunoSEQ multiplex PCR. The table shows 85,000 to 100,000 clones, with about nine tenths occurring only once. The material sequenced was peripheral blood, taken 28 days after the second AZD1222 dose. The receptors shown here come from an adult who received the AZD1222 COVID-19 vaccine.

The chain recombines TRBV18 with TRBJ1-2; tentative D call: TRBD1 (6 bases). This CDR3 has 16 residues. The V gene lost 6 bases and the J gene lost 4 bases, with 21 bases spanning the gap. Looked up from germline, CDR1 is KGHSH and CDR2 is LQKENI. CDR3 coding DNA: TGTGCCAGCTCGACGGACAGTTATGGGACGATCTATGGCTACACCTTC. The encoded protein is CASSTDSYGTIYGYTF. Looking up the rest from reference TRBV18 and TRBJ1-2 gives the full variable domain: NAGVMQNPRHLVRRRGQEARLRCSPMKGHSHVYWYRQLPEEGLKFMVYLQKENIIDESGMPKERFSAEFPKEGPSILRIQQVVRGDSAAYFCASSTDSYGTIYGYTFGSGTRLTVV.

The gene calls are TRBV28 and TRBJ1-6; a weak D match, TRBD1 (6 bases). This CDR3 has 18 amino acids. The V and J ends lost 6 bases and 11 bases respectively, with 29 bases between them. From germline, CDR1 is MDHEN and CDR2 SYDVKM. CDR3 sequence: CASSHHRGRTVEGPPLHF. The CDR3 bases are TGTGCCAGCAGCCATCACCGCGGAAGGACAGTCGAGGGGCCACCCCTCCACTTT.

The J gene is TRBJ1-5, the V gene TRBV20-1; D is possibly TRBD1 (6 bases). CDR1 DFQATT and CDR2 SNEGSKA come from the germline V gene (reference sequence). The V gene lost 3 bases and the J gene lost 3 bases, with 15 bases spanning the gap. The CDR3 runs to 15 residues. The CDR3 sequence: CSASEGDANNQPQHF. CDR3 in DNA: TGCAGTGCTAGTGAGGGGGATGCGAACAATCAGCCCCAGCATTTT.

This clone was counted once. V usage is TRBV19 and J usage is TRBJ2-4, with a possible D match to TRBD2 (6 bases). V was clipped by 7 bases and J by 6 bases, with 25 bases between them. Germline V lookup: CDR1 LNHDA, CDR2 SQIVND (reference sequence). The CDR3 has 17 amino acids. This CDR3 reads CASTRDPWRGRANIQYF. The CDR3 DNA is TGTGCCAGTACGAGGGATCCGTGGAGGGGTCGGGCAAACATTCAGTACTTC.

This chain uses TRBV9 with TRBJ1-1; unclear D gene. The germline CDR1 and CDR2 sequences are SGDLS and YYNGEE. This CDR3 contains 15 residues. V lost 0 bases and J 5 bases, leaving 14 bases between the germline ends. CDR3 amino acids: CASSVDAQDGTEAFF. DNA of the CDR3: TGTGCCAGCAGCGTAGACGCGCAGGATGGGACTGAAGCTTTCTTT.

The V call is TRBV19, the J call TRBJ1-1; 7 positions agree with TRBD1. This CDR3 comprises 15 residues. Germline-derived CDR1 and CDR2 are LNHDA and SQIVND (reference sequence). The ends lost 3 bases at V and 1 base at J; junction bases unmatched: 5. CDR3 DNA sequence: TGTGCCAGTAGTATCCGGACAGGCTCGAACACTGAAGCTTTCTTT. Amino acids: CASSIRTGSNTEAFF.

This chain joins TRBV9 and TRBJ1-5; D perhaps matches TRBD1 (5 bases). Trimming stripped 4 bases from V and 4 bases from J, with 12 bases between. There are 14 residues in the CDR3. Per germline, CDR1 SGDLS and CDR2 YYNGEE. The chain's CDR3 is CASSTWDQNQPQHF. For the CDR3, the DNA is TGTGCCAGCAGCACTTGGGACCAAAATCAGCCCCAGCATTTT. Together with reference TRBV9 and TRBJ1-5, the CDR3 gives the full variable domain: DSGVTQTPKHLITATGQRVTLRCSPRSGDLSVYWYQQSLDQGLQFLIQYYNGEERAKGNILERFSAQQFPDLHSELNLSSLELGDSALYFCASSTWDQNQPQHFGDGTRLSIL.

V is TRBV2 and J is TRBJ2-2, with D uncertain. The germline V and J ends were trimmed by 5 bases and 2 bases, with 9 bases remaining between them. Germline V gives CDR1 SNHLY, CDR2 FYNNEI. This CDR3 is 14 amino acids long. CDR3 DNA sequence: TGTGCCAGCAGTTCCCTAATAAACACCGGGGAGCTGTTTTTT. It specifies CASSSLINTGELFF.

The chain uses TRBV3-1 (or the pseudogene TRBV3-2) and TRBJ1-1, with 9 bases matching TRBD1. V lost 6 bases, J lost 5 bases, and 7 bases stayed unmatched. The CDR3 contains 14 residues. CDR1 and CDR2 (germline): LGHDT, YNNKEL (reference sequence). As DNA, the CDR3 is TGTGCCAGCAGTTACAGGGGGCGCGGGACTGAAGCTTTCTTT. Its translation is CASSYRGRGTEAFF.

This clone was seen a single time. The rearrangement uses TRBV5-4 and TRBJ2-1; D possibly uses TRBD1 or TRBD2 (6 bases each). The CDR3 has 13 residues. Per the germline V gene, CDR1 is SGHNT and CDR2 is YYREEE (reference sequence). V lost 4 bases, J lost 10 bases, and 15 bases lay in between. Here the CDR3 reads CASSPPGAQEQFF. The DNA for the CDR3 is TGTGCCAGCAGCCCGCCGGGGGCACAGGAGCAGTTCTTC.

V is TRBV19 and J is TRBJ2-1, with 15 positions matching TRBD2. The junction had 7 bases not matched to a gene; V was cut back by 4 bases and J by 9 bases. The CDR3 has 16 amino acids. Looked up from germline, CDR1 is LNHDA and CDR2 is SQIVND (reference sequence). The CDR3 DNA is TGTGCCAGTAGTACATCGGGACTAGCGGGAGGAAGTGAGCAGTTCTTC. It encodes CASSTSGLAGGSEQFF. Drawing the rest from reference TRBV19 and TRBJ2-1, the complete variable domain is DGGITQSPKYLFRKEGQNVTLSCEQNLNHDAMYWYRQDPGQGLRLIYYSQIVNDFQKGDIAEGYSVSREKKESFPLTVTSAQKNPTAFYLCASSTSGLAGGSEQFFGPGTRLTVL.

This rearrangement joins TRBV5-1 to TRBJ2-7; D tentatively fits TRBD1 or TRBD2 (5 bases each). Germline loops: CDR1 SGHRS, CDR2 YFSETQ. V was trimmed by 0 bases and J by 6 bases, leaving 13 bases between them. This CDR3 has 14 residues. CDR3: CASSLDGAVFEQYF. Written as DNA, the CDR3 is TGCGCCAGCAGCTTGGACGGGGCAGTCTTCGAGCAGTACTTC.

The gene calls are TRBV7-8 and TRBJ2-7; 7 bases fit TRBD2. The germline CDR1 and CDR2 sequences are SGHVS and FQNEAQ. This CDR3 spans 16 amino acids. V gave up 9 bases and J gave up 2 bases; unmatched junction bases: 16. The DNA of the CDR3 is TGTGCCAGTACGCGAATCGGGGGGACGGACCCCTACGAGCAGTACTTC. Translated, it gives CASTRIGGTDPYEQYF.

V is TRBV30 and J is TRBJ1-1; D may be TRBD1 (5 bases). V was shortened by 3 bases and J by 10 bases, with 12 bases between the two germline ends. The length of the CDR3 is 11 residues. From germline, CDR1 is GTSNPN and CDR2 SVGIG (reference sequence). The CDR3 sequence is CAWRAGVRAFF. CDR3 nucleotides: TGTGCCTGGAGGGCGGGGGTAAGAGCTTTCTTT.

The chain couples TRBV5-4 to TRBJ2-5; 9 nucleotides line up with TRBD1. V lost 5 bases and J lost 5; bases outside the gene matches: 13. The CDR3 has 16 residues. Germline values: CDR1 SGHNT, CDR2 YYREEE (reference sequence). In nucleotides, the CDR3 is TGTGCCAGCAGTCACACCGGGACAGGGATTGGGGAGACCCAGTACTTC. Its protein product is CASSHTGTGIGETQYF.

CDR3 in amino acids: CASSMGVREQFF. CDR3 coding DNA: TGTGCCAGTAGTATGGGAGTCAGGGAGCAGTTCTTC. This chain links TRBV19 with TRBJ2-1; a possible D gene is TRBD2 (5 bases). CDR3 length: 12 amino acids. Trimming removed 3 bases from V and 10 bases from J, with 10 bases in between. Germline V gene lookup returns CDR1 LNHDA and CDR2 SQIVND (reference sequence).

This clone was seen once. The chain joins TRBV7-2 to TRBJ2-1, with D perhaps being TRBD1 or TRBD2 (5 bases each). The CDR3 spans 15 residues. Per germline, CDR1 SGHTA and CDR2 FQGNSA. V lost 3 bases and J lost 2, with 11 bases in between. The CDR3 DNA follows: TGTGCCAGCAGCTTCATGGGGACGGCCTACAATGAGCAGTTCTTC. This encodes CASSFMGTAYNEQFF.

The chain combines TRBV18 with TRBJ1-2, with 9 positions matching TRBD1. The CDR3 covers 15 residues. V dropped 4 bases and J dropped 6; count of bases not matched to a gene: 9. Germline CDR1 and CDR2: KGHSH and LQKENI. The CDR3 region is CASSRSGTGSDGYTF. The CDR3 DNA reads as TGTGCCAGCTCACGTTCCGGGACAGGGTCGGATGGCTACACCTTC.

This chain links TRBV11-2 with TRBJ2-1; tentatively, D is TRBD2 (5 bases). The CDR3 has 14 residues. Germline values: CDR1 SGHAT, CDR2 FQNNGV. V was shortened by 5 bases and J by 7 bases, with 15 bases between the two germline ends. CDR3 DNA sequence: TGTGCCAGCAGCCCCCCGGCTAGCAGGAATGAGCAGTTCTTC. It codes for CASSPPASRNEQFF.

The chain has TRBV19 and TRBJ1-5; no reliable D call. CDR3 length equals 14 residues. Per germline, CDR1 LNHDA and CDR2 SQIVND (reference sequence). The V end lost 8 bases, the J end lost 0 bases, and 11 bases lay between the germline ends. The CDR3 nucleotides read TGTGCCAGTCACCGAGGGTATAGCAATCAGCCCCAGCATTTT. It encodes CASHRGYSNQPQHF.

The chain is built from TRBV6-1 and TRBJ1-4; TRBD1 matches 9 bases. The V gene end was trimmed by 1 base and the J gene end by 8 bases; junction bases not matched to a gene: 2. Germline-derived CDR1 and CDR2 are MNHNS and SASEGT. This CDR3 spans 14 amino acids. The CDR3 loop is CASSEGQGGEKLFF. Here the CDR3 DNA reads TGTGCCAGCAGTGAAGGACAGGGGGGCGAAAAACTGTTTTTT.